These 3 T cell receptor beta chains were sequenced from one sample in a study of T cells in Graves' hyperthyroidism and ophthalmopathy. Amplified regions were TCR beta CDR3 sequences from RNA transcripts. HTBI primers were used for first-round RT-PCR of the TCR CDR3. TCRdb redid the calling of the multiplex PCR reads with MiXCR, one entry per CDR3 protein. The sample yields around 350,000 distinct CDR3 sequences, roughly 25% seen once. Material for sequencing was blood. The receptors originated from a man aged 45 to 65 with Graves' hyperthyroidism.

This clonotype was recorded many times. This chain links TRBV11-1 with TRBJ2-3; 9 bases are a match to TRBD1. The length of the CDR3 is 16 residues. Looked up from germline, CDR1 is SGHAT and CDR2 is FQDESV (reference sequence). V lost 4 bases and J lost 2; bases outside the gene matches: 7. The chain's CDR3 is CASSWPGQGYTDTQYF. DNA of the CDR3: TGTGCCAGCAGCTGGCCGGGACAGGGATACACAGATACGCAGTATTTT.

The rearrangement uses TRBV5-5 and TRBJ1-1, with unresolved D. The CDR3 consists of 14 residues. Germline loops: CDR1 SGHKS, CDR2 YYEKEE (reference sequence). V gave up 0 bases and J gave up 6 bases, with 12 bases separating them. CDR3 region: CASSLVAKPPEAFF. The DNA for the CDR3 is TGTGCCAGCAGCTTGGTGGCGAAACCGCCTGAAGCTTTCTTT.

This clonotype was seen a few times. This chain uses TRBV6-1 with TRBJ2-7; the match to TRBD2 covers 7 bases. CDR3 length equals 13 residues. Germline V gives CDR1 MNHNS, CDR2 SASEGT. V lost 7 bases and J lost 1; bases outside the gene matches: 4. The CDR3 DNA sequence: TGTGCCAGCAACCCGGGACTATCCTACGAGCAGTACTTC. Amino acid sequence: CASNPGLSYEQYF.